This T cell receptor beta chain was observed in a study of T cells in Graves' hyperthyroidism and ophthalmopathy. Study-level findings and limits: Ophthalmopathy cases were set apart from stable hyperthyroidism by a 13 V-J model.

In its sample, this clonotype was seen many times. Its specificity is unknown. Authors of the study amplified TCR beta CDR3 regions from RNA transcripts. The HTBI primer set drove a first-round RT-PCR of the TCR CDR3. TCRdb reanalysed the multiplex PCR reads using MiXCR and keeps one entry per CDR3 protein. This table holds about 710,000 distinct CDR3 sequences, roughly 15% found once. The sample taken for sequencing was blood. This clonotype was sampled from a man aged 18 to 30 with Graves' hyperthyroidism.

The CDR3 protein is CASSPQGLGTGEWDTEAFF. In DNA form, the CDR3 reads TGTGCCAGCAGTCCCCAAGGGTTGGGGACAGGGGAATGGGACACTGAAGCTTTCTTT. The J gene is TRBJ1-1, the V gene TRBV28, with 10 positions matching TRBD1. V shed 5 bases, J shed 3 bases, and the junction held 18 bases outside the gene matches. This CDR3 region has 19 residues. The germline V gene encodes CDR1 MDHEN and CDR2 SYDVKM.